The source of this T cell receptor beta chain is a study of blood T cell repertoires in COVID-19. Trimming at V came to 6 bases and at J to 7 bases, leaving 6 bases not matched to a gene. The CDR3 sequence is 13 residues long. Germline V lookup: CDR1 SGHRS, CDR2 YFSETQ. Assay: immunoSEQ multiplex PCR; the TCRdb copy retains only in-frame clones and omits some. The sample includes 90,000 to 120,000 clones, 70% to 85% of them seen just once. This chain links TRBV5-1 with TRBJ1-2; 10 bases align to TRBD1. Sequences were obtained from peripheral blood. This clonotype was sampled from a man between 65 and 85 years old with active or convalescent COVID-19. The CDR3 sequence is CASNGQGEGGYTF. DNA of the CDR3: TGCGCCAGCAACGGACAGGGGGAAGGTGGCTACACCTTC.